The T cell receptor (beta chain) described here comes from a study of T cells after yellow fever vaccination (dated by TCRdb to about 2019). Regarding the study in general: The SMART-Seq v4 Ultra Low Input RNA kit was used to prepare libraries from fractions with low cell numbers. Blood was collected at multiple timepoints before and after primary and secondary immunization, and bulk PBMC replicates and cell subsets were isolated. Two healthy male donors made up the cohort, one aged 18 to 29 years and the other aged 30 to 39 years. To track T-cell clones before and after primary and booster YFV17D yellow fever vaccination, bulk TCR alpha and beta repertoires were sequenced longitudinally. The paper's findings and limits, for the study overall: A small fraction of clonotypes appeared in both the CD4 and CD8 compartments, likely as a result of convergent recombination. Only a couple of donors were included in the study, so the extent to which the findings can be generalized is limited. The secondary T-cell response was weaker than the primary response but faster, peaking on day 5 instead of day 15. Most clones expanded after primary vaccination (around 96% of CD4 and around 88% of CD8) were re-detected after the booster, suggesting that broad memory maintenance occurred. Computational filtering was required because FACS-sorted repertoires could contain abundant contaminating clonotypes from the bulk population.

As concerns this clonotype: Its antigen is still unknown. Base qualities are not recorded, but no much larger clone differs from it by a single base.

The sample's treatment or condition label, in plain terms: live attenuated yellow fever vaccine strain. At every blood-draw timepoint, two biological replicates of bulk PBMCs were collected. PBMCs were isolated from peripheral blood using a standard Ficoll-Paque protocol. RNA was extracted with TriZol from bulk PBMCs, CD4 and CD8 fractions, and dextramer-positive and dextramer-negative fractions. From a lookup of the germline V gene, CDR1 and CDR2 are MNHEY and SVGAGI. From the cysteine through the phenylalanine, the CDR3 covers 14 amino acids. Only the CDR3 DNA is retained, 42 bases long and in frame from the first base. V gives up 2 bases and J gives up 2 bases, and the segment between their germline ends measures 6 bases. TCR cDNA was made using 5'RACE template switching, a step that added a universal primer site and unique molecular identifiers. Priming for cDNA synthesis came from both the TCR alpha and TCR beta constant segments. Libraries were amplified in two PCR steps, with sample barcodes and sequencing adapters added in the second step. Sequencing of libraries was performed on Illumina HiSeq 2500 (2x100 bp) or NovaSeq (2x150 bp). The study's own analysis went as follows. MIGEC handled demultiplexing of reads and collapsing into UMI consensus sequences, while MiXCR performed V(D)J alignment. Using edgeR on replicate PBMC samples, clonotypes were called vaccine-responding if FDR was below 0.01 and the log2 fold change was above 5 up to day 15. Each bulk clonotype was labeled CD4 or CD8 based on which sequenced repertoire, CD4 or CD8, contained the clonotype at higher abundance. The public sequencing data were trimmed at Q25 with fastp and processed into clonotypes with MiXCR by TCRdb, which kept only in-frame beta chains. Identical CDR3 protein sequences are pooled into one entry, listed with their most common genes and DNA. The V and J calls, along with clone size, are taken from TCRdb and not from the paper's own processing. The sample table records 500,000 to 700,000 distinct CDR3 sequences; about 19% of these occur just once. Clones ranked in the top ten supply 14% of the sample.

The clonotype comes from a man aged 25 to 40 who received the YFV17D yellow fever vaccine. The rearrangement combines TRBV6-5 with TRBJ1-4; the D gene assignment is ambiguous. Source: PBMCs, taken 15 days after the yellow fever booster vaccination. The encoded CDR3 is CASSYQLTNEKLFF. In nucleotides, the sequence is TGTGCCAGCAGTTACCAGTTGACTAATGAAAAACTGTTTTTT.